A single sample is the source of the 8 T cell receptor beta chains below, sequenced in a study of cytomegalovirus exposure and HLA in healthy donors. The PCR made use of 60 Vbeta and 13 Jbeta primers. Method: immunoSEQ multiplex PCR; TCRdb's copy keeps in-frame clones and lacks some. This sample has about 85,000 clones; nearly 80% occur once, and the top ten carry 20% to 30%. Sequencing input: PBMCs. The receptors were sampled from a woman between 45 and 60 years old in good health and CMV-seropositive.

The chain joins TRBV9 to TRBJ2-3, with 11 nucleotides matching TRBD2. The CDR3 contains 16 residues. Germline CDR1 reads SGDLS; CDR2 reads YYNGEE. The ends lost 3 bases at V and 3 bases at J; junction bases unmatched: 6. DNA of the CDR3: TGTGCCAGCAGCGCCCCCGGGACTAGCGGAACAGATACGCAGTATTTT. It is translated as CASSAPGTSGTDTQYF.

There are a few counts of this clone. Written as DNA, the CDR3 is TGCGCCAGCAGTGAAATCTTTCCCCAGGTTGACTACACCTTC. Its protein is CASSEIFPQVDYTF. V gene TRBV10-2 combines with J gene TRBJ1-2, with D uncertain. The V end was cut by 3 bases, the J end by 10 bases, with 18 bases between. There are 14 residues in the CDR3. Per the germline V gene, CDR1 is WSHSY and CDR2 is SAAADI.

Concerning this clone: One end of the junction is discordant with germline, which a read error may explain. The genes are TRBV7-6 and TRBJ2-2, with a tentative D call TRBD1 (6 bases). Germline CDR1 and CDR2: SGHVS and FNYEAQ. This CDR3 contains 16 residues. This CDR3 is CAGSADDRMRTGELFF. The CDR3 region has the DNA TGTGCCGGCAGCGCAGATGACAGGATGAGGACCGGGGAGCTGTTTTTT.

This chain links TRBV6-5 with TRBJ2-7, with a possible D match to TRBD2 (5 bases). V dropped 0 bases and J dropped 0 bases, with 9 bases sitting between them. This CDR3 has 15 residues. Per germline, CDR1 MNHEY and CDR2 SVGAGI. In DNA form, the CDR3 reads TGTGCCAGCAGTTACTCGTCGGGGTACTCCTACGAGCAGTACTTC. Translated, it gives CASSYSSGYSYEQYF.

This rearrangement joins TRBV25-1 to TRBJ1-4; TRBD1 matches 9 bases. This CDR3 spans 14 amino acids. The germline CDR1 and CDR2 sequences are MGHDK and SYGVNS. Trimming at V came to 10 bases and at J to 4 bases, leaving 7 bases not matched to a gene. CDR3 DNA sequence: TGTGCCAACTCAGAGGGACAGGGTAATGAAAAACTGTTTTTT. Translation gives CANSEGQGNEKLFF.

With respect to this clone: The identical CDR3 is also encoded by other nucleotide sequences in the sample. V usage is TRBV6-1 and J usage is TRBJ1-5; 8 bases agree with TRBD1. The germline gives CDR1 MNHNS, CDR2 SASEGT. The CDR3 extends over 13 amino acids. The V gene end was trimmed by 8 bases and the J gene end by 6 bases; junction bases not matched to a gene: 6. This chain's CDR3 is CASRGQGAQPQHF. The CDR3, as DNA: TGTGCCAGCCGAGGGCAGGGGGCTCAGCCCCAGCATTTT.

The chain couples TRBV6-5 to TRBJ1-1, with TRBD1 matching over 10 bases. The germline CDR1 and CDR2 sequences are MNHEY and SVGAGI. CDR3 size: 15 residues. The junction had 3 bases not matched to a gene; V was cut back by 0 bases and J by 5 bases. The CDR3 nucleotides read TGTGCCAGCAGTTACTCCCGGGACAGGGGAACTGAAGCTTTCTTT. As protein: CASSYSRDRGTEAFF.

This chain connects TRBV4-2 to TRBJ2-1; 11 positions agree with TRBD2. Germline assignment: CDR1 LGHNA and CDR2 YNFKEQ. The J segment lost 7 bases and the V segment lost 1 base, leaving 9 bases of the junction unmatched. This CDR3 has 17 amino acids. The CDR3 DNA is TGTGCCAGCAGCCAAGTATCGGTTAGCGGGGGGGCAAATGAGCAGTTCTTC. The encoded protein is CASSQVSVSGGANEQFF.